A selection of T cell receptor beta chains follows, all from one sample in a study of T-cell memory formation after mild COVID-19. TCRdb redid the calling of the 5' RACE reads with MiXCR, one entry per CDR3 protein. The table has about 450,000 distinct CDR3 sequences, around a quarter seen once. The sequencing sample was made of PBMCs or a T cell subset sorted from them (not recorded which). The origin of the receptors is an adult woman who had mild COVID-19 (a few samples of this study predate the infection). Cell type and time point are not known. The CDR3 runs from the conserved cysteine through the conserved F or W. A D gene is named only where the DNA matches it firmly. Part of the rows lack a size; the others show once, few, many or a class for expanded clones.

j_call d_call clone_size v_call cdr3_nt cdr3_aa
TRBJ2-1 NA NA TRBV28 TGTGCCAGCAGTTCCCCTACGGCTCGCTCATACAATGAGCAGTTCTTC CASSSPTARSYNEQFF
TRBJ2-1 NA few TRBV30 TGTGCCTGGACCTCCTTGTTGGTACAAACGGACAATGAGCAGTTCTTC CAWTSLLVQTDNEQFF
TRBJ2-3 NA NA TRBV21-1 TGTGCCAGCAGCAAAGTGAAGACTAGCGGGAGGACCCCAGATACGCAGTATTTT CASSKVKTSGRTPDTQYF
TRBJ1-1 NA many TRBV3-1 TGTGCCAGCAGCCAAGATTTAAAAGGGTCTGAAGCTTTCTTT CASSQDLKGSEAFF
TRBJ1-3 TRBD1 few TRBV12-5 TGTGCTAGTGGTTTTACAGGGGGCTCTGGAAACACCATATATTTT CASGFTGGSGNTIYF
TRBJ2-5 NA NA TRBV5-5 TGTGCCAGCAGTCCACGGCCTAGCCAAGAGACCCAGTACTTC CASSPRPSQETQYF
TRBJ2-4 NA NA TRBV20-1 TGCAGTGCTAGAAGGGGACCTGTGGCCAAAAACATTCAGTACTTC CSARRGPVAKNIQYF
TRBJ1-1 NA few TRBV18 TGTGCCAGCTCACCCATGGAGGGGGAAGCTTTCTTT CASSPMEGEAFF
TRBJ1-5 TRBD1 NA TRBV5-5 TGTGCCAGCAGCTTAAACAGGGGAGTCAATCAGCCCCAGCATTTT CASSLNRGVNQPQHF
TRBJ2-5 TRBD1 few TRBV20-1 TGCAGTGCTAGCCGACAGGGGACAGAGACCCAGTACTTC CSASRQGTETQYF
TRBJ2-7 NA few TRBV3-1 TGTGCCAGCAGCCAAGTTCCAGGAGAAGTCTACGAGCAGTACTTC CASSQVPGEVYEQYF
TRBJ2-3 NA few TRBV6-6 TGTGCCAGCAGTGACGGACTGATCACAGATACGCAGTATTTT CASSDGLITDTQYF
TRBJ2-1 TRBD2 few TRBV6-6 TGTGCCAGCAGTTACTCCTTGACTAGCGGGCTAGGCGATGAGCAGTTCTTC CASSYSLTSGLGDEQFF
TRBJ2-3 NA once TRBV7-3 TGTGCCAGCAGCCCTCTCCTTCAGGGGGATACGCAGTATTTT CASSPLLQGDTQYF
TRBJ2-2 NA once TRBV10-3 TGTGCCAGCAGCCGAGTCGATCCGGGACGCCCGACCGCCGGGGAGCTGTTTTTT CASSRVDPGRPTAGELFF
TRBJ2-7 NA NA TRBV18 TGTGCCAGCTCCCAACAGTCGGTCGGGGGCTACGAGCAGTACTTC CASSQQSVGGYEQYF
TRBJ2-1 NA NA TRBV21-1 TGTGCCAGCCGGGGGGGACTAGCGGGAGTATTGAATGAGCAGTTCTTC CASRGGLAGVLNEQFF
TRBJ2-7 TRBD2 NA TRBV20-1 TGCAGTGCCGGGACTAGCGGGAGCTCCTACGAGCAGTACTTC CSAGTSGSSYEQYF
TRBJ1-1 TRBD1 few TRBV6-4 TGTGCCAGCAGTCGGGACAGGGAGAGCACTGAAGCTTTCTTT CASSRDRESTEAFF
TRBJ2-1 TRBD2 few TRBV19 TGTGCCAGTAGTACTCCTAGCGGAAAGTACAATGAGCAGTTCTTC CASSTPSGKYNEQFF
TRBJ2-7 NA many TRBV7-9 TGTGCCAGCAGCCCCAAGGGTCCAGGCGAGCAGTACTTC CASSPKGPGEQYF
TRBJ2-7 TRBD1 NA TRBV6-6 TGTGCCAGCAGTTACCCGGGACAGGGGGTATACGAGCAGTACTTC CASSYPGQGVYEQYF
TRBJ2-3 NA many TRBV7-9 TGTGCCAGCAGCTTCGGCGGAGATAGCACAGATACGCAGTATTTT CASSFGGDSTDTQYF
TRBJ1-1 NA NA TRBV28 TGTGCCAGCAGTCCGGACACGGCTCCTCAAGCTTTCTTT CASSPDTAPQAFF
TRBJ1-4 NA NA TRBV12-3/TRBV12-4 TGTGCCAGCAGTTACCAGCTTAATGAAAAACTGTTTTTT CASSYQLNEKLFF
TRBJ2-7 NA NA TRBV4-1 TGCGCCAGCAGCCAAGATCCGCGACTAGGGATGTACGAGCAGTACTTC CASSQDPRLGMYEQYF
TRBJ2-3 TRBD1 few TRBV5-1 TGCGCCAGCAGCTTGATGGACAGGGGAACAGATACGCAGTATTTT CASSLMDRGTDTQYF
TRBJ2-1 NA NA TRBV11-2 TGTGCCAGCAGCTTAGTACAAGTTTACAATGAGCAGTTCTTC CASSLVQVYNEQFF
TRBJ1-1 NA NA TRBV5-4 TGTGCCAGCAGCTCCCAAGCGGGGGGTATGAACACTGAAGCTTTCTTT CASSSQAGGMNTEAFF
TRBJ1-3 NA NA TRBV4-1 TGCGCCAGCAGCCAGAGTCGCAGCCTACCTGCCATATATTTT CASSQSRSLPAIYF
TRBJ2-5 NA many TRBV11-2 TGTGCCAGCAGCTCTAGCCTGACCCAGTACTTC CASSSSLTQYF
TRBJ2-5 NA NA TRBV3-1 TGTGCCAGCAGCCAAGTGGGGAGGCAAGAGACCCAGTACTTC CASSQVGRQETQYF
TRBJ2-2 NA NA TRBV30 TGTGCCTGGACTCTCCCGAACACCGGGGAGCTGTTTTTT CAWTLPNTGELFF
TRBJ1-1 TRBD1 NA TRBV5-6 TGTGCCAGCAGCTTGGGGCAGGGGGCGTCGGCTTTCTTT CASSLGQGASAFF
TRBJ2-5 TRBD2 once TRBV12-3/TRBV12-4 TGTGCCAGCAGTTTAAGGCGGGAGAAAGAGACCCAGTACTTC CASSLRREKETQYF
TRBJ2-2 NA few TRBV20-1 TGCAGTGCTAATGGTCCTAACACCGGGGAGCTGTTTTTT CSANGPNTGELFF
TRBJ2-2 TRBD2 NA TRBV27 TGTGCCAGCAGTCGGGGGGACGCTCCCGACCCCGGGGAGCTGTTTTTT CASSRGDAPDPGELFF
TRBJ2-5 TRBD2 many TRBV20-1 TGCAGTGCTAGCGCAGCGGGGGGGCCCCAAGAGACCCAGTACTTC CSASAAGGPQETQYF
TRBJ2-2 TRBD2 NA TRBV6-2/TRBV6-3 TGTGCCAGCAAGTTCTTGGGAGGGCCCGACACCGGGGAGCTGTTTTTT CASKFLGGPDTGELFF
TRBJ2-7 NA few TRBV12-3/TRBV12-4 TGTGCCAGCAGCTCACTCGTTAGAGGGCCCTACGAGCAGTACTTC CASSSLVRGPYEQYF
TRBJ2-1 NA NA TRBV20-1 TGCAGGGGGGGTGGCCCAAATGAGCAGTTCTTC CRGGGPNEQFF
TRBJ2-5 NA NA TRBV6-6 TGTGCCAGCAGTTACTCTCGCGGTGAGACCCAGTACTTC CASSYSRGETQYF
TRBJ1-5 NA NA TRBV20-1 TGCAGTGCTAGAGGTGACACCCCAAATCAGCCCCAGCATTTT CSARGDTPNQPQHF
TRBJ2-7 NA NA TRBV5-1 TGCGCCAGCAGCTTGGCTCAGGCCGCGGTCCCCTACGAGCAGTACTTC CASSLAQAAVPYEQYF
TRBJ1-1 NA few TRBV7-8 TGTGCCAGCAGCTTAGTCCGGGACACCCTAAACACTGAAGCTTTCTTT CASSLVRDTLNTEAFF
TRBJ1-1 TRBD1 NA TRBV30 TGTGCCTGGAGTTCAGGACAGGGGACTGAAGCTTTCTTT CAWSSGQGTEAFF
TRBJ2-1 TRBD2 NA TRBV5-1 TGCGCCAGCAGCTTGGCCTGGGAGGGAGCCTACAATGAGCAGTTCTTC CASSLAWEGAYNEQFF
TRBJ2-7 NA NA TRBV6-5 TGTGCCAGCAAGGGGCGCGGCTACGAGCAGTACTTC CASKGRGYEQYF
TRBJ1-5 NA NA TRBV15 TGTGCCACCAGCAGAGAACATACAATTATCGGGCAGCCCCAGCATTTT CATSREHTIIGQPQHF
TRBJ2-7 TRBD1 NA TRBV29-1 TGCAGCGCCGTACGGGACAGGGGAGGTGCGCAGTACTTC CSAVRDRGGAQYF
TRBJ2-1 NA few TRBV6-2/TRBV6-3 TGTGCCAGCAGTACAGCGGACCATGAGCAGTTCTTC CASSTADHEQFF
TRBJ2-7 NA few TRBV6-1 TGTGCCAGCAGCAACGAGCAGTACTTC CASSNEQYF
TRBJ2-7 NA NA TRBV2 TGTGCCAGCAGTGAAAATCGGCTAGCGATCGAGCAGTACTTC CASSENRLAIEQYF
TRBJ2-5 TRBD2 NA TRBV4-1 TGCGCCAGCAGCCAGTTACTAGCGGACCAAGAGACCCAGTACTTC CASSQLLADQETQYF
TRBJ1-4 NA NA TRBV6-5 TGTGCCAGCAGTAGCAACCATGAGGCGGATGAAAAACTGTTTTTT CASSSNHEADEKLFF
TRBJ2-1 NA NA TRBV6-6 TGTGCCAGCATTTATGGCAGGGGTTGGGAGCGAAATGAGCAGTTCTTC CASIYGRGWERNEQFF
TRBJ1-1 TRBD1 NA TRBV5-1 TGCGCCAGCACTAAACAGGGGGCACAGAACACTGAAGCTTTCTTT CASTKQGAQNTEAFF
TRBJ1-1 NA NA TRBV4-2 TGTGCCAGCAGCCAGGATGGGTCTTACCCTATGAACACTGAAGCTTTCTTT CASSQDGSYPMNTEAFF
TRBJ1-5 NA NA TRBV7-8 TGTGCCAGCAGCTTAGGAGGGGCTGGGAATCAGCCCCAGCATTTT CASSLGGAGNQPQHF
TRBJ1-2 NA few TRBV14 TGTGCCAGCAGCCAAGTCTCTGGATATGGCTACACCTTC CASSQVSGYGYTF